Below are 19 T cell receptor beta chains sequenced from a single sample in a study of cytomegalovirus exposure and HLA in healthy donors (dated by TCRdb to between 2016 and 2019). The library came from the immunoSEQ multiplex PCR assay. A mixture of 60 forward primers for TCR Vbeta segments and 13 reverse primers for TCR Jbeta segments was used in the multiplex PCR. Here the immuneACCESS table is served through TCRdb, limited to in-frame sequences with V and J called. Missing clones are a known gap in these copies; in checked studies unresolved V genes cover under half, and the rest lacks a known reason. Counted in this sample were about 130,000 clones; over 65% of them appeared once. The top ten hold under 4.5% of the sample. Source material: PBMCs. The receptors here all came from a man in his forties in good health and CMV-seropositive.

The chain has TRBV18 and TRBJ1-1, with D maybe TRBD1 (5 bases). V lost 1 base and J 3 bases, leaving 6 bases between the germline ends. Germline CDR1 KGHSH, CDR2 LQKENI. CDR3 length equals 13 residues. In DNA form, the CDR3 reads TGTGCCAGCTCACCACTACAGGACACTGAAGCTTTCTTT. This translates into CASSPLQDTEAFF.

About this clone itself: Other nucleotide sequences from this sample produce the same CDR3. CDR3 DNA sequence: TGTGCCAGTAGTATCGCAGGCTACGAGCAGTACTTC. This translates into CASSIAGYEQYF. The chain is built from TRBV19 and TRBJ2-7; D is unresolved. The CDR3 is 12 residues long. Deletions cut 3 bases from V and 3 bases from J, with 6 bases between. Germline V gene lookup returns CDR1 LNHDA and CDR2 SQIVND (reference sequence).

The chain couples TRBV19 to TRBJ2-7; 9 positions match TRBD1. From germline, CDR1 is LNHDA and CDR2 SQIVND (reference sequence). The CDR3 has 16 amino acids. With V trimmed by 5 bases and J by 3 bases, 11 bases remained unmatched. CDR3 bases: TGTGCCAGTAGTTCAAAGCCCGGGACAGGGATCTACGAGCAGTACTTC. It specifies CASSSKPGTGIYEQYF.

This clone showed up just a few times. The chain uses TRBV19 and TRBJ1-1; TRBD1 matches at 7 bases. J lost 3 bases, V lost 7 bases, and 5 bases had no gene match. Looked up from germline, CDR1 is LNHDA and CDR2 is SQIVND (reference sequence). This CDR3 contains 13 residues. The CDR3 DNA is TGTGCCAGTAAAAACAGGGGCGACACTGAAGCTTTCTTT. Translation: CASKNRGDTEAFF. The full variable domain, rest sourced from reference TRBV19 and TRBJ1-1, is DGGITQSPKYLFRKEGQNVTLSCEQNLNHDAMYWYRQDPGQGLRLIYYSQIVNDFQKGDIAEGYSVSREKKESFPLTVTSAQKNPTAFYLCASKNRGDTEAFFGQGTRLTVV.

J is TRBJ1-2 and V is TRBV7-9, with D possibly being TRBD1 (6 bases). V lost 8 bases and J lost 8, with 24 bases in between. The CDR3 is made up of 15 amino acids. The germline gives CDR1 SEHNR, CDR2 FQNEAQ (reference sequence). The CDR3 protein is CASYYTDRGAGGYTF. The DNA for the CDR3 is TGTGCCAGCTACTATACGGACCGGGGGGCAGGGGGCTACACCTTC.

The V call is TRBV4-2, the J call TRBJ2-7; D might be TRBD1 (5 bases). V was pared by 2 bases and J by 2 bases, with 13 bases between. CDR1 LGHNA and CDR2 YNFKEQ come from the germline V gene. CDR3 size: 15 residues. The CDR3 loop reads CASSQKLTAPYEQYF. CDR3 DNA sequence: TGTGCCAGCAGCCAAAAATTGACAGCGCCCTACGAGCAGTACTTC.

V and J are TRBV12-2 and TRBJ2-7; TRBD1 was called by the table and not checked on the DNA. TRBV12-2 is an annotated pseudogene. The CDR3 contains 17 residues. The CDR3 sequence is CASRLETGARFSYEQYF. The CDR3 bases are TGTGCAAGTCGCTTAGAAACAGGGGCGCGATTCTCCTACGAGCAGTACTTC.

The J gene is TRBJ2-2, the V gene TRBV14; D is possibly TRBD1 (6 bases). This CDR3 is 16 amino acids long. V was trimmed by 1 base and J by 2 bases, leaving 11 bases between them. Germline CDR1 reads SGHDN; CDR2 reads FVKESK. CDR3 sequence reads: CASSQVAGANTGELFF. CDR3 DNA: TGTGCCAGCAGCCAAGTTGCAGGGGCTAACACCGGGGAGCTGTTTTTT.

This rearrangement joins TRBV30 to TRBJ2-7; 9 nucleotides align to TRBD1. The germline V gene encodes CDR1 GTSNPN and CDR2 SVGIG (reference sequence). V trimming: 3 bases; J trimming: 3 bases; junction bases outside the gene matches: 6. The CDR3 runs to 14 residues. For the CDR3, the DNA is TGTGCCTGGAGAAAGGGACAGGGTCGCTACGAGCAGTACTTC. Translation gives CAWRKGQGRYEQYF.

This rearrangement joins TRBV7-2 to TRBJ1-2, with 8 bases matching TRBD1. Germline CDR1 SGHTA, CDR2 FQGNSA. With 0 bases clipped from V and 5 bases from J, the junction kept 5 bases outside the gene matches. The CDR3 contains 15 residues. The CDR3 spells CASSLARGRRYGYTF. DNA for the CDR3: TGTGCCAGCAGCTTAGCCAGGGGGCGAAGGTATGGCTACACCTTC.

The chain links TRBV19 to TRBJ2-1, with 12 nucleotides matching TRBD2. CDR3 length: 16 amino acids. Per germline, CDR1 LNHDA and CDR2 SQIVND (reference sequence). The ends lost 5 bases at V and 3 bases at J; junction bases unmatched: 5. The CDR3 reads CASSSRLAGDYNEQFF. CDR3 DNA sequence: TGTGCCAGTAGTTCTCGACTAGCGGGGGACTACAATGAGCAGTTCTTC.

This clone was detected only a few times. J is TRBJ2-1 and V is TRBV7-9; 8 nucleotides match TRBD2. CDR1 SEHNR and CDR2 FQNEAQ come from the germline V gene (reference sequence). The CDR3 is 17 amino acids. V gave up 2 bases and J gave up 0 bases; unmatched junction bases: 6. The CDR3 reads CASSLTRSGSSYNEQFF. The CDR3 region has the DNA TGTGCCAGCAGCTTAACACGGAGCGGGAGCTCCTACAATGAGCAGTTCTTC.

About this clone: Germline is not matched at one junction end, which may reflect a read error. The chain has TRBV7-9 and TRBJ1-1; D is possibly TRBD1 (6 bases). The CDR3 contains 16 residues. CDR1 SEHNR and CDR2 FQNEAQ come from the germline V gene (reference sequence). CDR3 in DNA: TGTTCCAGCAGCTTAGGCAGGGGCCTTGGGAACACTGAAGCTTTCTTT. Amino acids: CSSSLGRGLGNTEAFF.

For the CDR3, the DNA is TGTGCCAGCAGTTCGAGCGGGAGGCCGCAGTTCTTC. The encoded protein is CASSSSGRPQFF. The chain links TRBV27 to TRBJ2-1; the match to TRBD2 covers 9 bases. Germline V gives CDR1 MNHEY, CDR2 SMNVEV (reference sequence). The CDR3 runs to 12 residues. Trimming cost V 4 bases and J 12 bases; bases outside gene matches: 4.

This sequence joins TRBV27 and TRBJ2-7, with 12 bases lining up with TRBD2. The CDR3 contains 14 residues. Germline trimming cut 8 bases from V and 3 bases from J; bases unmatched to any gene: 5. CDR1 MNHEY and CDR2 SMNVEV come from the germline V gene (reference sequence). The CDR3 protein is CASLLAGGHYEQYF. The CDR3 DNA reads as TGTGCCAGCTTACTAGCGGGGGGTCACTACGAGCAGTACTTC.

This chain joins TRBV6-4 and TRBJ2-1; D gene unclear. CDR1 and CDR2 from the germline V gene are MRHNA and SNTAGT. The V gene lost 6 bases and the J gene lost 7 bases, with 13 bases spanning the gap. CDR3 size: 13 residues. The CDR3 loop is CASSLENHNEQFF. CDR3 nucleotide sequence: TGTGCCAGCAGCCTAGAGAACCATAATGAGCAGTTCTTC.

This clone was counted a single time. The V and J genes are TRBV7-2 and TRBJ1-1; 9 positions match TRBD1. There are 13 residues in the CDR3. V lost 6 bases and J lost 10; bases outside the gene matches: 9. From germline, CDR1 is SGHTA and CDR2 FQGNSA. The CDR3 loop is CASSAGTGRSAFF. CDR3 coding DNA: TGTGCCAGCAGTGCAGGGACAGGGAGGTCAGCTTTCTTT.

This clone was recorded once. The chain combines TRBV14 with TRBJ2-2, with a possible D match to TRBD2 (6 bases). V was clipped by 2 bases and J by 6 bases, with 13 bases between them. The CDR3 totals 15 residues. Germline V gene sequence: CDR1 SGHDN, CDR2 FVKESK. The CDR3, as DNA: TGTGCCAGCAGCCAAAGATTCGGAGGGGCCGGGGAGCTGTTTTTT. The encoded protein is CASSQRFGGAGELFF.

This chain joins TRBV4-3 and TRBJ1-2; weak D call: TRBD1 (5 bases). The CDR3 is 16 amino acids. Trimming took 1 base from V and 0 from J, leaving 12 bases between them. Per the germline V gene, CDR1 is LGHNA and CDR2 is YSLEER. CDR3: CASSQGPQVANYGYTF. The CDR3 bases are TGCGCCAGCAGCCAAGGTCCACAGGTCGCTAACTATGGCTACACCTTC.